These T cell receptor beta chains were read from a single sample in a study of cytomegalovirus exposure and HLA in healthy donors. Here immunoSEQ multiplex PCR was the method, and the copy in TCRdb shows in-frame clones only, minus some. The sample includes approximately 110,000 clones. Sequenced material: PBMCs. Receptors were obtained from a man aged 50 to 59 in good health and CMV-seronegative. Both conserved end residues are part of each CDR3. The D gene is left open where the match is weak.

V	length	J	D	CDR3	DNA
TRBV7-2	13	TRBJ1-2	.	CASSLVGGLGYTF	TGTGCCAGCAGCTTAGTGGGGGGTCTTGGCTACACCTTC
TRBV15	20	TRBJ2-1	TRBD1	CATSRGRTGVLGRSYNEQFF	TGTGCCACCAGCAGAGGGAGAACAGGGGTTCTGGGACGTTCCTACAATGAGCAGTTCTTC
TRBV27	13	TRBJ2-4	TRBD1	CASSPGQGNIQYF	TGTGCCAGCAGTCCCGGACAGGGCAACATTCAGTACTTC
TRBV11-2	14	TRBJ2-4	.	CASTALTGYNIQYF	TGTGCCAGCACCGCTCTGACTGGATACAACATTCAGTACTTC
TRBV7-9	13	TRBJ2-7	TRBD2	CASRGEAVYEQYF	TGTGCCAGCCGGGGGGAGGCCGTCTACGAGCAGTACTTC
TRBV6-6	15	TRBJ1-1	TRBD1	CASSYSGQGNTEAFF	TGTGCCAGCAGTTACTCGGGACAGGGGAACACTGAAGCTTTCTTT
TRBV6-5	16	TRBJ1-1	TRBD1	CASSYSISQGATEAFF	TGTGCCAGCAGTTACTCGATCTCACAGGGGGCCACTGAAGCTTTCTTT
TRBV4-3	16	TRBJ2-3	TRBD1	CASSQMTGYSTDTQYF	TGCGCCAGCAGCCAGATGACAGGGTATAGCACAGATACGCAGTATTTT
TRBV9	15	TRBJ1-4	.	CASSVAPGLDEKLFF	TGTGCCAGCAGCGTAGCTCCGGGATTGGATGAAAAACTGTTTTTT
TRBV10-3	15	TRBJ2-1	TRBD2	CAISDTSREAFEQFF	TGTGCCATCAGTGACACCTCCCGGGAGGCGTTTGAGCAGTTCTTC
TRBV5-1	15	TRBJ2-1	TRBD1	CASSLEGQGANEQFF	TGCGCCAGCAGCTTGGAGGGACAGGGGGCAAATGAGCAGTTCTTC
TRBV2	17	TRBJ2-2	.	CASSDVVKTDRAGELFF	TGTGCCAGCAGTGATGTGGTCAAGACAGATAGGGCCGGGGAGCTGTTTTTT
TRBV4-3	16	TRBJ2-1	.	CASSQVETRSANEQFF	TGCGCCAGCAGCCAAGTGGAGACTAGGTCGGCAAATGAGCAGTTCTTC
TRBV2	13	TRBJ1-4	.	CASESGTNEKLFF	TGTGCCAGCGAGTCAGGAACTAATGAAAAACTGTTTTTT
TRBV7-9	16	TRBJ2-5	.	CASSAEGRGVRETQYF	TGTGCCAGCAGCGCCGAGGGGCGGGGCGTTCGGGAGACCCAGTACTTC
TRBV10-3	13	TRBJ1-2	TRBD1	CAISEGQGGGYTF	TGTGCCATCAGTGAGGGACAGGGAGGGGGCTACACCTTC
TRBV30	14	TRBJ1-6	TRBD1	CAWSKGATDSPLHF	TGTGCCTGGAGTAAGGGGGCAACGGACTCACCCCTCCACTTT
TRBV29-1	15	TRBJ2-7	.	CSVAQGGSEGSEQYF	TGCAGCGTGGCCCAGGGGGGTAGCGAAGGATCCGAGCAGTACTTC
TRBV19	13	TRBJ1-6	TRBD1	CATGQGTNSPLHF	TGTGCCACAGGACAGGGGACGAATTCACCCCTCCACTTT
TRBV4-3	16	TRBJ1-5	.	CASSQEPEQGNQPQHF	TGCGCCAGCAGCCAAGAGCCCGAACAGGGCAATCAGCCCCAGCATTTT
TRBV10-3	13	TRBJ1-2	.	CAISERERNGYTF	TGTGCCATCAGTGAGAGGGAGCGCAATGGCTACACCTTC
TRBV27	15	TRBJ2-1	TRBD2	CASSSPSGRDNEQFF	TGTGCCAGCAGTTCCCCTAGCGGAAGGGACAATGAGCAGTTCTTC
TRBV29-1	13	TRBJ2-1	.	CSVEIASYNEQFF	TGCAGCGTTGAGATAGCCTCCTACAATGAGCAGTTCTTC